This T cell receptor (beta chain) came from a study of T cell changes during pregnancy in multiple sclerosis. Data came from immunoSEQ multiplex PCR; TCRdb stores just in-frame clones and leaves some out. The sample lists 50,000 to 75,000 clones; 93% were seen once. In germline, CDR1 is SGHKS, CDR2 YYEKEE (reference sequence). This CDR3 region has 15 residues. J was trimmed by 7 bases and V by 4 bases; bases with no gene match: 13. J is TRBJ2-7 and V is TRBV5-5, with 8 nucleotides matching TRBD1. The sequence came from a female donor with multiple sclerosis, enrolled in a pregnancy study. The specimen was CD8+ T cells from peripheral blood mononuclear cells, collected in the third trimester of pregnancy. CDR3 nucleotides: TGTGCCAGCAGCCCCCGACAGGGGCGCACGGGGGAGCAGTACTTC. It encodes CASSPRQGRTGEQYF.